What follows describes a single T cell receptor (beta chain). The PCR was carried out with 60 Vbeta primers and 13 Jbeta primers. Produced via immunoSEQ multiplex PCR; TCRdb's table is partial and in-frame only. This sample carries roughly 300,000 clones, 80% to 90% of them seen once, and the ten largest clones take less than 4%. The record originates from a study of cytomegalovirus exposure and HLA in healthy donors. Germline CDR1 is MNHEY and CDR2 is SMNVEV (reference sequence). The CDR3 extends over 12 amino acids. With 6 bases removed from V and 7 bases from J, the gap between germline ends came to 13 bases.

This clonotype was sampled from a man between 35 and 55 years old in good health and CMV-seropositive. This chain connects TRBV27 to TRBJ2-7; maybe TRBD1 (6 bases). Sequences were obtained from PBMCs. The DNA of the CDR3 is TGTGCCAGCAGCATGACAGGCGGTGAGCAGTACTTC. It codes for CASSMTGGEQYF.